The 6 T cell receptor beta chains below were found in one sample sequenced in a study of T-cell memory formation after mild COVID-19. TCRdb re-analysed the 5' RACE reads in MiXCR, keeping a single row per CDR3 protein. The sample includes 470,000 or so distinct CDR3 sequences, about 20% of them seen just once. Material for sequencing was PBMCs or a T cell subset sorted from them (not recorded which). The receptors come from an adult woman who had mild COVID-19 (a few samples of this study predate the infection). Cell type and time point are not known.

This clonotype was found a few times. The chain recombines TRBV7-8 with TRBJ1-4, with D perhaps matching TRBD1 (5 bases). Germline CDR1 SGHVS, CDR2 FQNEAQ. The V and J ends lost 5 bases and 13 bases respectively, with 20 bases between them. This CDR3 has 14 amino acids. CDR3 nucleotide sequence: TGTGCCAGCAGCCCCCCCGGGACGTCGAGTGGACTGTTTTTT. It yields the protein CASSPPGTSSGLFF. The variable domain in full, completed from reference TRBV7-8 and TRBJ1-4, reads GAGVSQSPRYKVAKRGQDVALRCDPISGHVSLFWYQQALGQGPEFLTYFQNEAQLDKSGLPSDRFFAERPEGSVSTLKIQRTQQEDSAVYLCASSPPGTSSGLFFGSGTQLSVL.

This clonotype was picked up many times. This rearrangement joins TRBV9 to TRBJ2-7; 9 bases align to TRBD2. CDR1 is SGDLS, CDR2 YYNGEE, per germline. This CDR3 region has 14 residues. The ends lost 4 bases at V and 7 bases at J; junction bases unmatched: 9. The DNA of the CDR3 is TGTGCCAGCAGCCTACAGGGGCTAGCGGGGGAGCAGTACTTC. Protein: CASSLQGLAGEQYF.

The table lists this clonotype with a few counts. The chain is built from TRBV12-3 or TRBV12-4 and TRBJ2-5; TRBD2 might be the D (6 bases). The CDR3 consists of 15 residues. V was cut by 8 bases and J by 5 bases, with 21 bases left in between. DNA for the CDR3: TGTGCCAGCCAAGGTGGGGGGATTATTGTGGAGACCCAGTACTTC. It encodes CASQGGGIIVETQYF.

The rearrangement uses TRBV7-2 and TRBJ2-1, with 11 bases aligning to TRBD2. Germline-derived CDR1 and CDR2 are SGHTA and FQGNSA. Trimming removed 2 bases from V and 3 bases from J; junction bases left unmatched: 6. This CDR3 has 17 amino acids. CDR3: CASSLRPGTSGYNEQFF. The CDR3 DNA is TGTGCCAGCAGCTTACGACCCGGGACTAGCGGCTACAATGAGCAGTTCTTC.

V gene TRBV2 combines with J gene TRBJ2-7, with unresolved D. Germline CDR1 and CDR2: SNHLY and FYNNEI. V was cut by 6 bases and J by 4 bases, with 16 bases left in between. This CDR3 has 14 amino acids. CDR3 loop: CASRPGLQPYEQYF. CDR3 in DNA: TGTGCCAGCAGGCCGGGCCTCCAGCCTTACGAGCAGTACTTC.

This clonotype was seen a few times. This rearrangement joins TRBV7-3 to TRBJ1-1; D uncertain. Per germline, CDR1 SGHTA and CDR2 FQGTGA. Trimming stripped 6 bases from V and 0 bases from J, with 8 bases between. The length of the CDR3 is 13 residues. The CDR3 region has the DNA TGTGCCAGCAGATCCAGGCTGAACACTGAAGCTTTCTTT. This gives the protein CASRSRLNTEAFF.